This TCR beta chain stems from a study of T cells in Graves' hyperthyroidism and ophthalmopathy. The CDR3 length is 14 residues. Looked up from germline, CDR1 is SQVTM and CDR2 is ANQGSEA. Exclusion of a patient resulted from uncontrolled infection, other autoimmune disease, pregnancy or lactation. This clonotype was counted ten times or more. The germline gene is not matched at one end of the junction; a read error may be the cause. The CDR3 regions of TCR beta were amplified from RNA transcripts. The HTBI primer set drove a first-round RT-PCR of the TCR CDR3. MiXCR, run by TCRdb on the multiplex PCR reads, gives a single entry per CDR3 protein. The repertoire has fewer than 350,000 distinct CDR3 sequences, 13% of them found once; the top ten carry 7% to 8.5%.

J is TRBJ2-7 and V is TRBV29-1; no clear D gene. The sequencing sample was made of blood. This clonotype was sampled from a woman aged 30 to 39 with Graves' hyperthyroidism that later progressed to Graves' ophthalmopathy. CDR3 nucleotides: TGCAGCGTCGAAGTGTCAGGAAGCTCCTACGAGCAGTACTTC. Translation gives CSVEVSGSSYEQYF.